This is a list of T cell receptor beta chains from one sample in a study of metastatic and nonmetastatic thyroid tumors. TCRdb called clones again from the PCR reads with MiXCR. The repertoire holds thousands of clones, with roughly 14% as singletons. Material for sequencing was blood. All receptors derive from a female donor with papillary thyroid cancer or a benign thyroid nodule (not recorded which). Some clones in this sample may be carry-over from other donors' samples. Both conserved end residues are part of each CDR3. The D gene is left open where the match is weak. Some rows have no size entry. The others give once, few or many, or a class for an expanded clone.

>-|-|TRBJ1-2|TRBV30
CAWREGNPSYGYTF
TGTGCCTGGAGGGAAGGGAATCCTTCCTATGGCTACACCTTC
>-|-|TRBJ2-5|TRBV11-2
CASRPFRDAAGTQYF
TGTGCCAGCAGACCTTTCAGGGATGCCGCCGGGACACAGTACTTC
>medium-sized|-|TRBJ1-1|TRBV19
CASSIGARDSEAFF
TGTGCCAGTAGTATAGGGGCCCGGGACTCTGAAGCTTTCTTT
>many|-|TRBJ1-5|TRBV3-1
CASSQGGGGAEPQHF
TGTGCCAGCAGCCAAGGAGGCGGCGGGGCGGAGCCCCAGCATTTT
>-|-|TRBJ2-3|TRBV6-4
CASSDSIRSSDTQYF
TGTGCCAGCAGTGACTCGATACGGAGCTCAGATACGCAGTATTTT
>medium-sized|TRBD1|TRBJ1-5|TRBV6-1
CASSPTDRGEPQHF
TGTGCCAGCAGTCCTACCGACAGGGGTGAGCCCCAGCATTTT
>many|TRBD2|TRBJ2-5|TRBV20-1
CSARDSGGGQMETQYF
TGCAGTGCTAGAGATTCGGGCGGGGGGCAGATGGAGACCCAGTACTTC
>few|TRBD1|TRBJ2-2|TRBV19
CASKAGTGDTGYLFF
TGTGCCAGTAAGGCCGGGACAGGGGACACCGGGTATCTGTTTTTT
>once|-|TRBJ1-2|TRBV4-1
CASSQAMGDARSNYGYTF
TGCGCCAGCAGCCAAGCAATGGGAGACGCCCGTTCTAACTATGGCTACACCTTC
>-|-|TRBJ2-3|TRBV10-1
CASSVDRLLTDTQYF
TGCGCCAGCAGTGTAGACAGGCTTCTCACAGATACACAGTATTTT
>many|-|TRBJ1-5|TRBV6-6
CASSYSAGTGQPQHF
TGTGCCAGCAGTTACTCGGCAGGAACGGGACAGCCCCAGCATTTT
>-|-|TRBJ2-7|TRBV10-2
CASSESGCGPYEQYF
TGCGCCAGCAGTGAGTCGGGCTGTGGTCCCTACGAGCAGTACTTC
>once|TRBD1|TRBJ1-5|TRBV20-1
CSARQDREGQPQHF
TGCAGTGCTAGACAGGACAGGGAAGGTCAGCCCCAGCATTTT
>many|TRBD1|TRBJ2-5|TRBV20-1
CSARDGTGEETQYF
TGCAGTGCTAGAGACGGGACAGGAGAAGAGACCCAGTACTTC
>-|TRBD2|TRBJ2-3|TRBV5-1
CASSDSGGATDTQYF
TGCGCCAGCAGCGACAGCGGGGGGGCCACAGATACTCAGTATTTT
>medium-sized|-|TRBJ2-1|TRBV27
CASSLQGASYNEQFF
TGTGCCAGCAGTCTACAGGGAGCCTCCTACAATGAGCAGTTCTTC
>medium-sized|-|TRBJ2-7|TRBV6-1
CASRTSTAYEQYF
TGTGCCAGCAGAACCTCGACGGCCTACGAGCAGTACTTC
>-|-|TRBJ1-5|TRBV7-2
CASTREDQPQHF
TGTGCCAGCACCCGGGAGGATCAGCCCCAGCATTTT
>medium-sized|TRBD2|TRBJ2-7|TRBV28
CASSPLGLEGYEQYF
TGTGCCAGCAGTCCCTTGGGACTAGAAGGCTACGAGCAGTACTTC
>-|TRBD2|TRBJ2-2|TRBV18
CASSSTSGRELTGELFF
TGTGCCAGCTCATCGACTAGCGGGAGGGAGTTGACCGGGGAGCTGTTTTTT
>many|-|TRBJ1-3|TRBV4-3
CASSQDIAPTSGNTIYF
TGCGCCAGCAGCCAAGATATAGCGCCAACCTCTGGAAACACCATATATTTT
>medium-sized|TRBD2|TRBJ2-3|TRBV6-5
CASRRGLAGGSTDTQYF
TGTGCCAGCAGGAGGGGACTAGCGGGAGGAAGCACAGATACGCAGTATTTT
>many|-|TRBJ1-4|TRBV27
CASSRKGVANEKLFF
TGTGCCAGCAGTCGGAAGGGGGTGGCTAATGAAAAACTGTTTTTT
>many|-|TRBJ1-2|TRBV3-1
CASSRRGGQGGYTF
TGTGCCAGCAGCAGAAGGGGGGGGCAGGGTGGCTACACCTTC
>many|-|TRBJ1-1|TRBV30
CAWKATSNTEAFF
TGTGCCTGGAAGGCCACCTCGAACACTGAAGCTTTCTTT
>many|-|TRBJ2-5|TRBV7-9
CASSFATQTGFRETQYF
TGTGCCAGCAGCTTTGCAACGCAAACAGGGTTTCGAGAGACCCAGTACTTC
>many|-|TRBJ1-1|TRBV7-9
CASSLAGEGEAFF
TGTGCCAGCAGCTTAGCAGGTGAAGGTGAAGCTTTCTTT
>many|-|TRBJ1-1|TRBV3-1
CASSQVITPGQRDTEAFF
TGTGCCAGCAGCCAAGTAATAACACCGGGGCAGAGGGACACTGAAGCTTTCTTT
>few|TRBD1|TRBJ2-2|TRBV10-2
CASSESGTGIGELFF
TGCGCCAGCAGTGAGTCGGGGACAGGGATCGGGGAGCTGTTTTTT
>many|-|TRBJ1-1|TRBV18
CASSQTEGTEAFF
TGTGCCAGCTCACAGACAGAGGGCACTGAAGCTTTCTTT
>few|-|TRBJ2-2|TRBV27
CASSQRGQNTGELFF
TGTGCCAGCAGTCAGCGGGGACAGAACACCGGGGAGCTGTTTTTT
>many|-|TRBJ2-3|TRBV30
CAWSVQDASGAYF
TGTGCCTGGAGTGTACAGGACGCTTCGGGGGCGTATTTT
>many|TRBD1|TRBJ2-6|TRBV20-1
CSARNGQVWANVLTF
TGCAGTGCTAGAAACGGACAGGTGTGGGCCAACGTCCTGACTTTC
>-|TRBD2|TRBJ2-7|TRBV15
CATSRGPEMGRAGHEQYF
TGTGCCACCAGCAGAGGGCCTGAGATGGGGAGGGCCGGCCACGAGCAGTACTTC
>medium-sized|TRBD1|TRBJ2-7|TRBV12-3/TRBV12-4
CASSTGTGRYEQYF
TGTGCCAGCAGTACCGGGACAGGGAGATACGAGCAGTACTTC
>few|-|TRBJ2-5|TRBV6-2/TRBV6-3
CASSYFSDGETQYF
TGTGCCAGCAGTTATTTCTCAGATGGGGAGACGCAGTACTTC
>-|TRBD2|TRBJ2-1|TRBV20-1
CSARSPGTIGGADNEQFF
TGCAGTGCTCGCAGTCCCGGGACTATCGGGGGGGCCGATAATGAGCAGTTCTTC
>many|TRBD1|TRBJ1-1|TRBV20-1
CSARDGQGASHTEAFF
TGCAGTGCTAGAGATGGACAGGGAGCGTCCCACACTGAAGCTTTCTTT
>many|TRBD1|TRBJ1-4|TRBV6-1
CASSEAPGQGNEKLFF
TGTGCCAGCAGTGAAGCTCCGGGACAGGGTAATGAAAAACTGTTTTTT
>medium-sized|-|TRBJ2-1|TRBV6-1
CASRRTAAREQFF
TGTGCCAGCAGGAGGACCGCCGCTAGAGAGCAGTTCTTC
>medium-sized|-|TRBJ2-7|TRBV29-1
CSVGDREGVYEQYF
TGCAGCGTTGGTGACAGAGAGGGCGTCTACGAGCAGTACTTC
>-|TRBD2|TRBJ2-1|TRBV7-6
CASSQAGGYIYEQFF
TGTGCCAGCAGCCAAGCGGGGGGATATATCTACGAGCAGTTCTTC
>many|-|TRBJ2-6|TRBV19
CASSQDPSGANVLTF
TGTGCCAGTAGTCAAGACCCCTCTGGGGCCAACGTCCTGACTTTC
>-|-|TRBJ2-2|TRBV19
CASSFSDLTGELFF
TGTGCCAGTAGTTTTTCAGATCTCACCGGGGAGCTGTTTTTT
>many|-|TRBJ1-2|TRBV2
CASRETGVEGYTF
TGTGCCAGCAGGGAGACAGGTGTTGAGGGCTACACCTTC
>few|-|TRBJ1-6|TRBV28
CATRIGRANSPLHF
TGTGCCACCCGAATCGGACGGGCAAATTCACCCCTCCACTTT
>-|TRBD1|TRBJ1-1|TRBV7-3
CASSQGTANTEAFF
TGTGCCAGCAGCCAGGGGACAGCGAACACTGAAGCTTTCTTT
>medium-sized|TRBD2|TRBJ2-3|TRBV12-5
CASGPPGREWGTDTQYF
TGTGCTAGTGGTCCGCCCGGGCGGGAGTGGGGCACAGATACGCAGTATTTT
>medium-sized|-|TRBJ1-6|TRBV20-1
CSARDGGSSPLHF
TGCAGTGCTAGAGATGGGGGGTCGTCACCCCTCCACTTT
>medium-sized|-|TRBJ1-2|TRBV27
CASSFGGVNGYTF
TGTGCCAGCAGTTTCGGGGGGGTCAATGGCTACACCTTC
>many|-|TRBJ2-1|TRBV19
CASSLAGRLSHNEQFF
TGTGCCAGTAGTTTGGCCGGTCGGCTTTCCCACAATGAGCAGTTCTTC
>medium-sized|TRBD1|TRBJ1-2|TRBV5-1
CASSLGQGLIYGYTF
TGCGCCAGCAGCTTGGGACAGGGGCTGATCTATGGCTACACCTTC
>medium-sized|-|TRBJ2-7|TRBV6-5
CASSYSKTHEQYF
TGTGCCAGCAGTTACTCGAAAACTCACGAGCAGTACTTC
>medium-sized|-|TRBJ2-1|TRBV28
CASSAWLDEQFF
TGTGCCAGTTCTGCTTGGTTGGATGAGCAGTTCTTC
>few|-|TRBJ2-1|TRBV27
CASSLSWGEFSYNEQFF
TGTGCCAGCAGTTTATCGTGGGGGGAGTTCTCTTACAATGAGCAGTTCTTC
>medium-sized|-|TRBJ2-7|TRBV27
CASTPDAGATGEQYF
TGTGCCAGCACCCCCGATGCAGGGGCGACGGGGGAGCAGTACTTC
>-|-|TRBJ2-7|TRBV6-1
CASLLASHEQYF
TGTGCCAGTCTACTAGCATCCCACGAGCAGTACTTC
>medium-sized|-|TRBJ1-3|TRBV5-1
CASSLQGSGNTIYF
TGCGCCAGCAGCTTGCAGGGCTCTGGAAACACCATATATTTT
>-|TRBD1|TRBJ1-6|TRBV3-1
CASSRTGAVGSPLHF
TGTGCCAGCAGCCGAACAGGGGCCGTTGGATCACCCCTCCACTTT